These 2 T cell receptor beta chains came from one sample sequenced in a study of blood T cells in healthy people across ages. A J-beta primer mix and a sample-barcoded 5' primer were used in a second PCR of about 7 to 12 cycles. Using its own MiXCR run on the 5' RACE reads, TCRdb lists one record per CDR3 protein. Among 1.5 million to 2 million distinct CDR3 sequences listed, roughly 30% were seen once. Input material: blood. These receptors all stem from a woman in her twenties or thirties in good health.

The genes are TRBV2 and TRBJ2-5; D unclear. V was shortened by 1 base and J by 2 bases, with 11 bases between the two germline ends. CDR1 SNHLY and CDR2 FYNNEI come from the germline V gene. The CDR3 covers 15 residues. The chain's CDR3 is CASSEDRILQETQYF. For the CDR3, the DNA is TGTGCCAGCAGTGAAGACCGGATTCTACAAGAGACCCAGTACTTC.

This clonotype came up many times. The chain carries TRBV7-2 and TRBJ2-7; TRBD2 matches at 7 bases. CDR3 length equals 15 residues. After removal of 0 bases from V and 5 bases from J, the junction contained 7 bases not matched to a gene. Germline CDR1 is SGHTA and CDR2 is FQGNSA. DNA of the CDR3: TGTGCCAGCAGCTTAGCTTCCAGCGGGATAGACGAGCAGTACTTC. This codes for CASSLASSGIDEQYF.